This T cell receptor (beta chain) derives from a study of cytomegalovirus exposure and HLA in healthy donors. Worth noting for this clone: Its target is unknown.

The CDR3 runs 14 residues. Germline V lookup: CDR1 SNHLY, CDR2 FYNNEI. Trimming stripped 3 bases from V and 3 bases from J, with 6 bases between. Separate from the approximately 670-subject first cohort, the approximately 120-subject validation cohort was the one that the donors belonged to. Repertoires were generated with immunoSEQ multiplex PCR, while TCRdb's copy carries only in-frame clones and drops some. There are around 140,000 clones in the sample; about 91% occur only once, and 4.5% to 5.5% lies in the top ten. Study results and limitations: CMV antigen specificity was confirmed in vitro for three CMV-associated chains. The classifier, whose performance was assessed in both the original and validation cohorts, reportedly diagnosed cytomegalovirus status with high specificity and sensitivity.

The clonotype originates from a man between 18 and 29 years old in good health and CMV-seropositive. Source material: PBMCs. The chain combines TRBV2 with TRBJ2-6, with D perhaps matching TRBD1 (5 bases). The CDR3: CASSDRDGANVLTF. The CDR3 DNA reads TGTGCCAGCAGTGACAGGGATGGGGCCAACGTCCTGACTTTC. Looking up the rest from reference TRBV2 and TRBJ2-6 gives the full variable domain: EPEVTQTPSHQVTQMGQEVILRCVPISNHLYFYWYRQILGQKVEFLVSFYNNEISEKSEIFDDQFSVERPDGSNFTLKIRSTKLEDSAMYFCASSDRDGANVLTFGAGSRLTVL.